The source of this T cell receptor beta chain is a study of T cells in Graves' hyperthyroidism and ophthalmopathy. Study conclusions and caveats: A model of 13 V-J features distinguished ophthalmopathy from stable hyperthyroidism.

The investigators amplified TCR beta CDR3 regions from RNA transcripts. The HTBI primer set was used in a first-round RT-PCR of the TCR CDR3. Each CDR3 protein gets one entry after TCRdb re-called the multiplex PCR reads with MiXCR. The profile covers roughly 520,000 distinct CDR3 sequences, with roughly 25% appearing a single time and about 11% taken by the ten largest. In this sample, this clonotype turned up many times. Its antigen is not known. This CDR3 has 15 residues. Trimming took off 0 bases at V and 5 bases at J, with 16 bases between the two ends. Per germline, CDR1 GTSNPN and CDR2 SVGIG (reference sequence).

The chain employs TRBV30 and TRBJ1-1, with D tentatively TRBD1 (6 bases). The sequence was obtained from a woman in her 30s with Graves' ophthalmopathy. The material sequenced was blood. CDR3 in amino acids: CAWSVQGGGRTEAFF. In DNA, the CDR3 is TGTGCCTGGAGTGTACAGGGAGGAGGAAGGACTGAAGCTTTCTTT.